The present entry profiles one T cell receptor beta chain with its context. This record comes from a study of blood T cell repertoires in COVID-19. Overall study: COVID-19 samples collected from the United States, Italy and Spain covered acute and convalescent phases.

V lost 1 base and J 8 bases, leaving 14 bases between the germline ends. CDR1 and CDR2 from the germline V gene are LGHDT and YNNKEL (reference sequence). This CDR3 has 15 residues. As handled by the study authors: From reference gene primer amplification, estimates of nucleated cell counts were derived. Profiling relied on immunoSEQ multiplex PCR, and the TCRdb table lists in-frame clones only, not all of them. The V and J calls and clone size are taken from that table; D and trimming were inferred from the DNA. The top ten clones hold 9% to 15% of a sample with about 130,000 clones, 84% of them seen once.

The receptor's source is a woman aged 55 to 70 with acute or convalescent COVID-19. The V call is TRBV3-1 (or the pseudogene TRBV3-2), the J call TRBJ1-4; D gene uncertain. Sequences were obtained from peripheral blood. The CDR3 nucleotides are TGTGCCAGCAGCCAAGCAACCGGGTCGGGAGAAAAACTGTTTTTT. As protein: CASSQATGSGEKLFF.